The next 15 T cell receptor beta chains were all read from a single sample in a study of T cells in Graves' hyperthyroidism and ophthalmopathy. From RNA transcripts, TCR beta CDR3 regions were amplified. HTBI primers were employed in a first-round RT-PCR of the TCR CDR3. TCRdb reanalysed the multiplex PCR reads using MiXCR and keeps one entry per CDR3 protein. The sample includes roughly 500,000 distinct CDR3 sequences, 46% of them seen just once. The sequenced material came from peripheral blood or thyroid tissue (not recorded which). The receptors originated from an adult woman with Graves' disease, either hyperthyroidism or ophthalmopathy (not recorded which).

This clonotype appeared many times. The chain links TRBV14 to TRBJ2-7; no definite D call. This CDR3 has 13 amino acids. Germline CDR1 SGHDN, CDR2 FVKESK. Trimming took 2 bases from V and 3 from J, leaving 8 bases between them. Written as DNA, the CDR3 is TGTGCCAGCAGCCAAATCTACTTCTACGAGCAGTACTTC. Amino acids: CASSQIYFYEQYF.

CDR3 loop: CASSSPGGRNEQYF. CDR3 DNA sequence: TGTGCCAGTAGTTCGCCGGGAGGGCGGAACGAGCAGTACTTC. V is TRBV19 and J is TRBJ2-7, with TRBD2 identical over 8 bases. Unmatched junction bases numbered 8, after V lost 5 bases and J lost 5 bases. Germline V gene sequence: CDR1 LNHDA, CDR2 SQIVND (reference sequence). The CDR3 is made up of 14 amino acids.

This clonotype was detected ten times or more. One end of the junction varies from germline; a read error may be responsible. This rearrangement joins TRBV7-2 to TRBJ2-5; 10 bases are a match to TRBD2. Germline CDR1 and CDR2: SGHTA and FQGNSA. The CDR3 is 14 amino acids. The CDR3 loop reads CASSLAGGGETQYF. In DNA form, the CDR3 reads TGTGCTAGCAGCTTAGCGGGAGGCGGAGAGACCCAGTACTTC.

The rearrangement uses TRBV7-9 and TRBJ1-4; D not resolved. Germline CDR1 is SEHNR and CDR2 is FQNEAQ (reference sequence). The ends were cut back, 5 bases at V and 2 bases at J, with 9 bases in the middle. The CDR3 contains 14 residues. CDR3 in amino acids: CASSGGRTNEKLFF. DNA of the CDR3: TGTGCCAGCAGCGGCGGAAGGACTAATGAAAAACTGTTTTTT.

The sample holds a few counts of this clonotype. The rearrangement joins TRBV9 to TRBJ1-1, with D possibly being TRBD1 (5 bases). Germline CDR1 reads SGDLS; CDR2 reads YYNGEE. Trimming left V 4 bases short and J 3 bases short, with 10 bases between. The CDR3 runs 13 residues. This CDR3 reads CASSSRQYTEAFF. The CDR3 DNA is TGTGCCAGCAGCTCTCGACAGTACACTGAAGCTTTCTTT. The variable domain in full, completed from reference TRBV9 and TRBJ1-1, reads DSGVTQTPKHLITATGQRVTLRCSPRSGDLSVYWYQQSLDQGLQFLIQYYNGEERAKGNILERFSAQQFPDLHSELNLSSLELGDSALYFCASSSRQYTEAFFGQGTRLTVV.

The chain uses TRBV15 and TRBJ1-4, with a tentative D call TRBD1 (5 bases). The germline CDR1 and CDR2 sequences are LNHNV and YYDKDF (reference sequence). The CDR3 extends over 14 amino acids. The ends were cut back, 5 bases at V and 5 bases at J, with 12 bases in the middle. The CDR3 spells CATSGGTENEKLFF. The CDR3 region has the DNA TGTGCCACCAGCGGTGGGACGGAAAATGAAAAACTGTTTTTT.

The chain joins TRBV28 to TRBJ2-7; 7 positions match TRBD2. Trimming cost V 5 bases and J 4 bases; bases outside gene matches: 8. The CDR3 has 14 residues. Germline V gene data show CDR1 as MDHEN and CDR2 as SYDVKM. CDR3 region: CASSRGGSLYEQYF. As DNA, the CDR3 is TGTGCCAGCAGTAGGGGAGGGAGTCTATACGAGCAGTACTTC.

The chain couples TRBV10-3 to TRBJ1-3; possibly TRBD1 for D (5 bases). This CDR3 has 15 amino acids. With 3 bases removed from V and 8 bases from J, the gap between germline ends came to 17 bases. Germline V lookup: CDR1 ENHRY, CDR2 SYGVKD. The CDR3 sequence is CAISDGTDYGYTIYF. Written as DNA, the CDR3 is TGTGCCATCAGTGACGGGACGGACTATGGCTACACCATATATTTT.

This clonotype was seen once. This chain uses TRBV20-1 with TRBJ2-5, with TRBD1 matching 7 bases. The CDR3 has 13 amino acids. Germline CDR1 DFQATT, CDR2 SNEGSKA (reference sequence). Trimming took 7 bases from V and 5 from J; bases not matched to a gene: 10. In DNA, the CDR3 is TGCAGTGTAACCGGACAGGAACGGGAGACCCAGTACTTC. Translation: CSVTGQERETQYF.

The table lists this clonotype with a few counts. The rearrangement uses TRBV10-2 and TRBJ1-2, with 8 bases aligning to TRBD1. Germline CDR1 reads WSHSY; CDR2 reads SAAADI. The V gene end was trimmed by 8 bases and the J gene end by 3 bases; junction bases not matched to a gene: 2. This CDR3 has 12 amino acids. The CDR3 DNA follows: TGCGCCAGCCTGGACAGGGACTATGGCTACACCTTC. Translating gives CASLDRDYGYTF.

V and J are TRBV2 and TRBJ2-5; D is unclear. V was clipped by 0 bases and J by 2 bases, with 7 bases between them. The CDR3 is 14 residues long. Germline V gene data show CDR1 as SNHLY and CDR2 as FYNNEI. For the CDR3, the DNA is TGTGCCAGCAGTGAAGCGGGCAGACAAGAGACCCAGTACTTC. This translates into CASSEAGRQETQYF.

The rearrangement links TRBV6-6 to TRBJ1-3; D call uncertain. V was cut by 3 bases and J by 3 bases, with 12 bases left in between. The CDR3 consists of 15 residues. Germline CDR1 is MNHNY and CDR2 is SVGAGI (reference sequence). CDR3 amino acids: CASSYQLGYGNTIYF. The CDR3 region has the DNA TGTGCCAGCAGTTATCAGTTGGGGTATGGAAACACCATATATTTT.

The chain couples TRBV7-9 to TRBJ1-2; D not certain. V lost 1 base to trimming and J lost 5 bases, with 14 bases between them. Germline values: CDR1 SEHNR, CDR2 FQNEAQ (reference sequence). The CDR3 is 15 amino acids. The CDR3 is CASSLGDQRLYGYTF. The CDR3 DNA sequence: TGTGCCAGCAGCTTAGGAGATCAACGCTTGTATGGCTACACCTTC.

Remarks on this clonotype: A junction end diverges from the germline sequence, so it may reflect a read error. The rearrangement uses TRBV5-4 and TRBJ2-2; 11 nucleotides align to TRBD2. The CDR3 loop spans 16 amino acids. CDR1 and CDR2 from the germline V gene are SGHNT and YYREEE (reference sequence). CDR3 region: CASSSLAGVSTVELFF. DNA for the CDR3: TGTGCCAGCAGCTCACTAGCGGGAGTGAGCACCGTGGAGCTGTTTTTT.

This clonotype was observed many times. The rearrangement links TRBV12-3 or TRBV12-4 to TRBJ1-5; D is uncertain. The ends were cut back, 2 bases at V and 4 bases at J, with 9 bases in the middle. This CDR3 is built from 14 residues. The CDR3 DNA reads as TGTGCCAGCAGTTTATCGTCACGGAATCAGCCCCAGCATTTT. This translates into CASSLSSRNQPQHF.